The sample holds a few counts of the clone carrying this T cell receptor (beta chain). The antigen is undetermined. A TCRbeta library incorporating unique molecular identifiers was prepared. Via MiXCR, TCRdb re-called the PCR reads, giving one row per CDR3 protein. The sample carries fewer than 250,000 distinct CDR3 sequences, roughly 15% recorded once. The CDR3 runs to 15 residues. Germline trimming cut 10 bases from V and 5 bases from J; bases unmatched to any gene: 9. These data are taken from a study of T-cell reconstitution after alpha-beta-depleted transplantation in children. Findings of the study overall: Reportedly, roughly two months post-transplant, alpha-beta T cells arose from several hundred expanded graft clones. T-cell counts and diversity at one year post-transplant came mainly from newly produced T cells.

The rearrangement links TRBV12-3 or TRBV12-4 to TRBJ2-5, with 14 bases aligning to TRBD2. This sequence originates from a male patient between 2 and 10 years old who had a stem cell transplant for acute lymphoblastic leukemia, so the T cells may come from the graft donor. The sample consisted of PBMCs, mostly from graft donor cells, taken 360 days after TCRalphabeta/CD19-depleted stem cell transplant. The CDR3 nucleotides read TGTGCCACCTATGGACTAGCGGGGGGTTTGGAGACCCAGTACTTC. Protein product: CATYGLAGGLETQYF.